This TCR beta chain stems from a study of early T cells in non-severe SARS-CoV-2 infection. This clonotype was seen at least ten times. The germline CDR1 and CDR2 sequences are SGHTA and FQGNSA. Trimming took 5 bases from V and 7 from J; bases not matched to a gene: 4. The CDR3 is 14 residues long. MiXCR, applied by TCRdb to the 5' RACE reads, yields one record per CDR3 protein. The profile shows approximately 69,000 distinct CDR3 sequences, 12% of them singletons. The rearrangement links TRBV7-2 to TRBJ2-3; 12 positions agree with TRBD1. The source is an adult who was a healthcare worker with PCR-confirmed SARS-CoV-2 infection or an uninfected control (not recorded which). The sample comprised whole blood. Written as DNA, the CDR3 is TGTGCCAGCAGCGGGGGACAGGGGGCGAATACGCAGTATTTT. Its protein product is CASSGGQGANTQYF.